Listed below are T cell receptor beta chains from one sample, sequenced in a study of response to subunit inactivated influenza vaccine. MiXCR, run by TCRdb on the RT-PCR reads, gives a single entry per CDR3 protein. The table includes about 830,000 distinct CDR3 sequences, around 18% detected once. Here the sequenced sample was PBMCs from blood, taken around 5 days after vaccination. These receptors all come from a man aged 45-60 years who received an inactivated influenza vaccine. Each CDR3 is given with its conserved first and last residue. The order of the fields is clone size, V gene, D gene, J gene, CDR3 protein, CDR3 DNA. The D gene is left open where the match is weak. Not every row has a clone size; where given, it reads once, few, many or a size class.

size: NA
V: TRBV6-1
D: TRBD2
J: TRBJ2-3
CDR3: CASRRGLHSSTDTQYF
DNA: TGTGCCAGCAGAAGGGGACTACATTCTAGCACAGATACGCAGTATTTT

size: NA
V: TRBV20-1
D: TRBD2
J: TRBJ2-3
CDR3: CSALLAGVTDTQYF
DNA: TGCAGTGCTCTGCTAGCGGGGGTTACAGATACGCAGTATTTT

size: NA
V: TRBV11-2
D: TRBD1
J: TRBJ1-1
CDR3: CASSWDREVRAFF
DNA: TGTGCCAGCAGCTGGGACAGGGAGGTACGGGCTTTCTTT

size: few
V: TRBV5-1
D: NA
J: TRBJ1-4
CDR3: CASSDRGNEKLFF
DNA: TGCGCCAGTTCGGACAGAGGGAATGAAAAACTGTTTTTT

size: NA
V: TRBV7-2
D: NA
J: TRBJ1-1
CDR3: CASSLGRGEWAFF
DNA: TGTGCCAGCAGCTTGGGTAGGGGCGAGTGGGCTTTCTTT

size: few
V: TRBV5-6
D: NA
J: TRBJ2-1
CDR3: CASSLALFGEITYNEQFF
DNA: TGTGCCAGCAGCTTGGCCTTATTCGGGGAGATCACCTACAATGAGCAGTTCTTC

size: NA
V: TRBV10-3
D: NA
J: TRBJ2-1
CDR3: CAISERTNNEQFF
DNA: TGTGCCATCAGTGAGCGGACGAACAATGAGCAGTTCTTC

size: NA
V: TRBV7-3
D: TRBD1
J: TRBJ2-5
CDR3: CASSLRGRQGQETQYF
DNA: TGTGCCAGCAGCTTACGTGGAAGACAGGGCCAAGAGACCCAGTACTTC

size: few
V: TRBV6-4
D: TRBD2
J: TRBJ2-1
CDR3: CASSERGGLGEQFF
DNA: TGTGCCAGCAGTGAACGGGGGGGCCTTGGTGAGCAGTTCTTC

size: NA
V: TRBV10-3
D: NA
J: TRBJ1-6
CDR3: CAIRTRDSPLHF
DNA: TGTGCCATCAGGACGAGGGACTCACCCCTCCACTTT

size: many
V: TRBV6-2/TRBV6-3
D: NA
J: TRBJ2-6
CDR3: CASRSVSGANVLTF
DNA: TGTGCCAGCAGATCGGTATCTGGGGCCAACGTCCTGACTTTC

size: few
V: TRBV29-1
D: TRBD2
J: TRBJ2-7
CDR3: CSVTTSGRARDYEQYF
DNA: TGCAGCGTTACTACTAGCGGGAGGGCCAGGGACTACGAGCAGTACTTC

size: NA
V: TRBV6-1
D: NA
J: TRBJ2-3
CDR3: CASSEWGSLSSTDTQYF
DNA: TGTGCCAGCAGTGAATGGGGTAGCCTATCTAGCACAGATACGCAGTATTTT

size: few
V: TRBV10-3
D: NA
J: TRBJ2-7
CDR3: CAISEQDYEQYF
DNA: TGTGCCATCAGTGAGCAAGACTACGAGCAGTACTTC

size: many
V: TRBV12-3/TRBV12-4
D: NA
J: TRBJ2-7
CDR3: CASSFGFQSYEQYF
DNA: TGTGCCAGCAGTTTTGGGTTTCAGTCCTACGAGCAGTACTTC

size: few
V: TRBV29-1
D: NA
J: TRBJ1-1
CDR3: CSVEGLRDEGRNTEAFF
DNA: TGCAGCGTTGAGGGGCTCCGGGACGAAGGAAGGAACACTGAAGCTTTCTTT

size: many
V: TRBV7-9
D: NA
J: TRBJ2-7
CDR3: CASSSGSPPYEQYF
DNA: TGTGCCAGCAGCTCAGGGTCCCCCCCCTACGAGCAGTACTTC

size: many
V: TRBV24-1
D: TRBD1
J: TRBJ1-2
CDR3: CATSDPGTAYGYTF
DNA: TGTGCCACCAGTGATCCTGGGACAGCCTATGGCTACACCTTC

size: NA
V: TRBV6-2/TRBV6-3
D: TRBD2
J: TRBJ2-2
CDR3: CASSSIATSGRTQANTGELFF
DNA: TGTGCCAGCAGCTCTATTGCGACTAGCGGGAGGACTCAGGCGAACACCGGGGAGCTGTTTTTT

size: NA
V: TRBV5-6
D: NA
J: TRBJ2-7
CDR3: CASSLLVGEYEQYF
DNA: TGTGCCAGCAGCTTGCTCGTAGGAGAGTACGAGCAGTACTTC

size: NA
V: TRBV11-3
D: TRBD1
J: TRBJ2-3
CDR3: CASSPMGQGADTQYF
DNA: TGTGCCAGCAGCCCTATGGGACAGGGGGCAGATACGCAGTATTTT

size: NA
V: TRBV28
D: TRBD1
J: TRBJ1-5
CDR3: CASSSPRQGGSNQPQHF
DNA: TGTGCCAGCAGTTCTCCCCGACAGGGGGGTAGCAATCAGCCCCAGCATTTT

size: few
V: TRBV18
D: NA
J: TRBJ2-5
CDR3: CASSPLGTPQETQYF
DNA: TGTGCCAGCTCACCATTGGGGACACCCCAAGAGACCCAGTACTTC

size: NA
V: TRBV6-1
D: NA
J: TRBJ1-6
CDR3: CASRRDLGGSPLHF
DNA: TGTGCCAGCAGAAGGGACCTAGGGGGTTCACCCCTCCACTTT

size: few
V: TRBV20-1
D: NA
J: TRBJ2-6
CDR3: CSATPGYGANVLTF
DNA: TGCAGTGCTACCCCCGGGTACGGGGCCAACGTCCTGACTTTC

size: NA
V: TRBV7-6
D: NA
J: TRBJ2-1
CDR3: CASSQRSASPYNEQFF
DNA: TGTGCCAGCAGCCAAAGATCCGCGAGCCCCTACAATGAGCAGTTCTTC

size: NA
V: TRBV12-3/TRBV12-4
D: NA
J: TRBJ2-5
CDR3: CASSLSQLQETQYF
DNA: TGTGCCAGCAGTTTGAGTCAGCTCCAAGAGACCCAGTACTTC

size: NA
V: TRBV10-3
D: TRBD2
J: TRBJ2-1
CDR3: CATSGGRFDEQFF
DNA: TGTGCCACCTCGGGGGGGCGGTTTGATGAGCAGTTCTTC

size: few
V: TRBV7-2
D: NA
J: TRBJ1-2
CDR3: CATPKPNYGYTF
DNA: TGTGCCACCCCGAAACCTAACTATGGCTACACCTTC

size: NA
V: TRBV12-3/TRBV12-4
D: NA
J: TRBJ1-1
CDR3: CASSSEGGTEAFF
DNA: TGTGCCAGCAGTTCCGAGGGGGGTACTGAAGCTTTCTTT

size: NA
V: TRBV4-3
D: TRBD2
J: TRBJ2-5
CDR3: CASSPQRGGGTQYF
DNA: TGCGCCAGCAGCCCGCAGCGAGGCGGGGGGACCCAGTACTTC

size: NA
V: TRBV27
D: NA
J: TRBJ2-5
CDR3: CASSFVNQETQYF
DNA: TGTGCCAGCAGTTTCGTAAACCAAGAGACCCAGTACTTC

size: NA
V: TRBV29-1
D: NA
J: TRBJ2-5
CDR3: CSATLAGTQYF
DNA: TGCAGCGCAACCTTGGCCGGGACCCAGTACTTC

size: few
V: TRBV5-1
D: TRBD2
J: TRBJ2-5
CDR3: CASSLGGGEQETQYF
DNA: TGCGCCAGCAGCTTGGGCGGGGGGGAACAAGAGACCCAGTACTTC

size: many
V: TRBV11-2
D: TRBD2
J: TRBJ2-1
CDR3: CASSGISGKASYNEQFF
DNA: TGTGCCAGCAGCGGAATTAGCGGGAAGGCTTCCTACAATGAGCAGTTCTTC

size: few
V: TRBV10-3
D: NA
J: TRBJ2-2
CDR3: CAITGRKAESTGELFF
DNA: TGTGCCATCACCGGGCGGAAGGCAGAAAGTACCGGGGAGCTGTTTTTT

size: many
V: TRBV10-3
D: TRBD2
J: TRBJ2-7
CDR3: CAISDLGGLAGFQSSYEQYF
DNA: TGTGCCATCAGTGACCTGGGGGGACTAGCGGGATTTCAGAGCTCCTACGAGCAGTACTTC

size: NA
V: TRBV3-1
D: TRBD2
J: TRBJ2-7
CDR3: CASSERTSGRGEQYF
DNA: TGTGCCAGCAGCGAACGGACTAGCGGGAGGGGCGAGCAGTACTTC

size: few
V: TRBV20-1
D: NA
J: TRBJ2-1
CDR3: CSAAQGRNLGNEQFF
DNA: TGCAGTGCTGCGCAGGGGCGCAATTTGGGGAATGAGCAGTTCTTC

size: NA
V: TRBV20-1
D: NA
J: TRBJ2-7
CDR3: CSASLTGAEQYF
DNA: TGCAGTGCTAGCTTAACGGGGGCCGAGCAGTACTTC

size: NA
V: TRBV2
D: NA
J: TRBJ2-7
CDR3: CASSDDIYEQYF
DNA: TGTGCCAGCAGTGATGACATTTACGAGCAGTACTTC

size: many
V: TRBV12-3/TRBV12-4
D: NA
J: TRBJ1-2
CDR3: CASSLAYGGLAYGYTF
DNA: TGTGCCAGCAGTTTAGCGTATGGGGGGCTCGCGTATGGCTACACCTTC

size: many
V: TRBV12-3/TRBV12-4
D: NA
J: TRBJ2-5
CDR3: CASSLMGIGETQYF
DNA: TGTGCCAGCAGTTTGATGGGTATTGGGGAGACCCAGTACTTC

size: many
V: TRBV28
D: NA
J: TRBJ1-2
CDR3: CASSFRAGRGYTF
DNA: TGTGCCAGCAGTTTCCGGGCAGGTCGAGGCTACACCTTC

size: NA
V: TRBV11-2
D: NA
J: TRBJ2-5
CDR3: CASSLDLGRKGTQYF
DNA: TGTGCCAGCAGCTTAGATTTAGGACGCAAGGGGACCCAGTACTTC

size: NA
V: TRBV6-4
D: NA
J: TRBJ1-1
CDR3: CARSDSTGSLVFF
DNA: TGTGCCAGAAGTGACTCTACAGGGTCCCTTGTTTTCTTT

size: NA
V: TRBV5-1
D: NA
J: TRBJ1-2
CDR3: CASSLGTANCYTF
DNA: TGCGCCAGCAGCCTCGGGACTGCAAATTGCTACACCTTC

size: NA
V: TRBV28
D: NA
J: TRBJ2-5
CDR3: CASSLFVGQQETQYF
DNA: TGTGCCAGCAGCCTCTTCGTTGGGCAACAAGAGACCCAGTACTTC

size: NA
V: TRBV7-9
D: NA
J: TRBJ2-5
CDR3: CASGLSETQYF
DNA: TGTGCCAGCGGATTATCGGAGACCCAGTACTTC

size: few
V: TRBV13
D: NA
J: TRBJ2-1
CDR3: CASSLGGADDEQFF
DNA: TGTGCCAGCAGCTTAGGGGGGGCGGACGATGAGCAGTTCTTC

size: NA
V: TRBV5-1
D: TRBD1
J: TRBJ2-7
CDR3: CASSPQGQGASYEQYF
DNA: TGCGCCAGCAGCCCCCAGGGACAGGGGGCCTCCTACGAGCAGTACTTC

size: NA
V: TRBV28
D: NA
J: TRBJ2-2
CDR3: CASSDLGKEELFF
DNA: TGTGCCAGCAGTGATCTTGGAAAAGAGGAGCTGTTTTTT

size: NA
V: TRBV6-2/TRBV6-3
D: TRBD1
J: TRBJ2-7
CDR3: CASSYNIRDRESYEQYF
DNA: TGTGCCAGCAGTTACAATATCCGGGACAGGGAATCCTACGAGCAGTACTTC